This T cell receptor (beta chain) derives from a study of blood T cell repertoires in COVID-19 (dated by TCRdb to about 2020). Notes on the research overall: Samples covering the acute and convalescent phases of COVID-19 were provided by collaborators in the United States, Italy and Spain. Subjects who had been exposed to COVID-19, were actively infected with it, or had recovered from it provided the deeply sampled blood TCRbeta repertoires that made up the dataset. Nearly every sample came with metadata listing a de-identified subject ID, COVID-19 status, age in years and sex. HLA class I and class II types, where available, came from metadata supplied by the sample provider rather than from assay-based typing. The prospective study material was composed of cDNA or gDNA derived from T cells, B-cell-depleted T cells, or PBMCs. The samples were drawn from two sources: the first 160 participants of the ongoing ImmuneRACE study, and 1,200 or so subjects contributed by 6 global collaborators. The repertoires were released in a freely available public database intended as a resource for research on the immune response to SARS-CoV-2. Summary of the overall study and its limitations: Clinical and demographic metadata were provided uncurated, with the amount varying by source and participant.

In Seattle, one collaborating source enrolled patients while the infection was active and tracked those patients longitudinally over the course of disease. Collaborating institutions collected whole blood in K2EDTA tubes following their own protocols. For TCRbeta analysis, collaborators shipped samples as frozen whole blood, isolated PBMCs, or DNA extracted from either of those sample types. Trimming costs V 2 bases and J 2 bases, and their ends lie 15 bases apart. Looking up the germline V gene yields CDR1 SGHTA and CDR2 FQGTGA. Including cysteine and phenylalanine, the CDR3 has 16 amino acids. Only the CDR3 part of the read is kept: 48 bases, read in frame from the first base. Regarding this clone: Its recognized antigen is unknown. No base qualities exist here, and no much larger clone lies one base off it.

TCRbeta CDR3 regions were amplified from genomic DNA by means of the immunoSEQ Assay, a bias-controlled multiplex PCR. As for how the authors treated the data: Within the assay, amplification of reference gene primers was used to estimate how many nucleated cells each sample contained. Sequence reads were collapsed and filtered to measure the absolute abundance of every unique TCRbeta CDR3 rearrangement. Productive Simpson clonality was computed per sample as the square root of Simpson's diversity index over productive rearrangements. TCRdb took this table from immuneACCESS and kept in-frame rearrangements with V and J called. Such tables lack part of the clones; where checked against another copy, unresolved V genes explain under half of the gap, and the rest is unexplained. The V and J calls and clone size are taken from that table; D and trimming were inferred from the DNA. This sample has about 160,000 clones in its table, and more than 75% of those were observed once. 10% of the sample lies in the top ten.

Sample: peripheral blood. The receptor's source is a woman aged 70-85 years with COVID-19, enrolled during active disease. The chain links TRBV7-3 with TRBJ2-5; TRBD2 is possibly the D segment (7 matching bases). CDR3 region: CASSLGGGAWQETQYF. The nucleotide sequence is given as TGTGCCAGCAGCTTAGGTGGGGGGGCTTGGCAAGAGACCCAGTACTTC.